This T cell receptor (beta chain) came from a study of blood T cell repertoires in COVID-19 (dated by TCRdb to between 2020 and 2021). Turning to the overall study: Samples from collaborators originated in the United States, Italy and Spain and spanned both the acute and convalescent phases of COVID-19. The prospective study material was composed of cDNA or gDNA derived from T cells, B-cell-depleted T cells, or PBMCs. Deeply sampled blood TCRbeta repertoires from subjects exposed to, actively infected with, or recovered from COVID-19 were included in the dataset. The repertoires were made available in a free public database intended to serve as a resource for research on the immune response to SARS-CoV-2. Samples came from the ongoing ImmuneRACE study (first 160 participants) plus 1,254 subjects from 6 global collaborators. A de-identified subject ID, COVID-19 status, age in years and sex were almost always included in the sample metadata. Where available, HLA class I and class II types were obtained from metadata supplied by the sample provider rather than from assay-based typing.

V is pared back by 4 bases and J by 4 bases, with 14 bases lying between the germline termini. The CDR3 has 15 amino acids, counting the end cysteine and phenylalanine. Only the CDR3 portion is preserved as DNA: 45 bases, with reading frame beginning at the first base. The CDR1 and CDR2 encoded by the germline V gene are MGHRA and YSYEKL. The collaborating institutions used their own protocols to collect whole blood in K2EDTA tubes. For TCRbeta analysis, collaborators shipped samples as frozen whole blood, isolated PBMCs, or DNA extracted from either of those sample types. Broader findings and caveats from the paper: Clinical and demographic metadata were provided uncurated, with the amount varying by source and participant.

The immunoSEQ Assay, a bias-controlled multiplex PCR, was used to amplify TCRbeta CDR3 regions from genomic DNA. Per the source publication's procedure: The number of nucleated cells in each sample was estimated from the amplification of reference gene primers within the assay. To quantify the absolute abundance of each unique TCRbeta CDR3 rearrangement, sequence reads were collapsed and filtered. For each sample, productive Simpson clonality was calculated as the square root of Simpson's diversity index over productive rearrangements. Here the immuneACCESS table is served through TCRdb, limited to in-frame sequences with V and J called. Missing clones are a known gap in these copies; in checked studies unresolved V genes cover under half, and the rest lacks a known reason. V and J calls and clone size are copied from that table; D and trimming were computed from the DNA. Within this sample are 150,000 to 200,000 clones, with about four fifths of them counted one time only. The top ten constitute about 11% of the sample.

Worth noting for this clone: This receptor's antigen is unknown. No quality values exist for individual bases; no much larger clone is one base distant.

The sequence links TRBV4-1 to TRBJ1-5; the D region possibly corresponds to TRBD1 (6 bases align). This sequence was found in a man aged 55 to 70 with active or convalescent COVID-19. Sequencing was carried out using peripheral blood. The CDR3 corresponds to CASSRGGGPNQPQHF. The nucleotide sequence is TGCGCCAGCAGCCGGGGCGGGGGCCCTAATCAGCCCCAGCATTTT.